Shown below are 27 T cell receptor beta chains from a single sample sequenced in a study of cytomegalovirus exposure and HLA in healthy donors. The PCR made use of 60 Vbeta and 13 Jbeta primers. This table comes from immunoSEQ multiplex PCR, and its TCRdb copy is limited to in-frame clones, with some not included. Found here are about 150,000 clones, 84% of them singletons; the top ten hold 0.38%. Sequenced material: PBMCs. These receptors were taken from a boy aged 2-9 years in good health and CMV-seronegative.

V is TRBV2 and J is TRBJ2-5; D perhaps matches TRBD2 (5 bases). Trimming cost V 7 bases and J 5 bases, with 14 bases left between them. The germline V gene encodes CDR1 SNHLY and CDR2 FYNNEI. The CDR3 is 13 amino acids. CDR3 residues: CASTRDPGETQYF. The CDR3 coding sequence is TGTGCCAGCACTAGGGATCCGGGGGAGACCCAGTACTTC.

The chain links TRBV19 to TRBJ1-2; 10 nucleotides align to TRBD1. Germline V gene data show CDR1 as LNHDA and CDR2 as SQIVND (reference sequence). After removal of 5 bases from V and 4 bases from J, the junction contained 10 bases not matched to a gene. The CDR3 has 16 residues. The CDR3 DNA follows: TGTGCCAGTAGTGTTACCGGGACAGGGGAAGGCTATGGCTACACCTTC. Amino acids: CASSVTGTGEGYGYTF.

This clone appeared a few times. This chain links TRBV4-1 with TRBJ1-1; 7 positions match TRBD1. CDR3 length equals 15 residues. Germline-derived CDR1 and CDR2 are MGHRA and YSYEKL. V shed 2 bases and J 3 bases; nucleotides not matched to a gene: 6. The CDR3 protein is CASSQRQGDYTEAFF. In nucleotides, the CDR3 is TGCGCCAGCAGCCAAAGGCAGGGGGACTACACTGAAGCTTTCTTT.

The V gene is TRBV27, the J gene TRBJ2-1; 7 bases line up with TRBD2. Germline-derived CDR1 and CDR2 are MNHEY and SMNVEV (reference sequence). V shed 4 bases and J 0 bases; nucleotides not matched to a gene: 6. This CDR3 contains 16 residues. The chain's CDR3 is CASSYSSGDSYNEQFF. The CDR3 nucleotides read TGTGCCAGCAGTTACTCTAGCGGAGACTCCTACAATGAGCAGTTCTTC.

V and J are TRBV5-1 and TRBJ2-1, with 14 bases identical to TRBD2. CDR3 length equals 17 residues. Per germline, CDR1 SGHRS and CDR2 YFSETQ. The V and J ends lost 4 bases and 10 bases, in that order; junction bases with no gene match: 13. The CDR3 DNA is TGCGCCAGCAGCACCGTACTAGGGACTAGCGGGAGAGACGAGCAGTTCTTC. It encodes CASSTVLGTSGRDEQFF.

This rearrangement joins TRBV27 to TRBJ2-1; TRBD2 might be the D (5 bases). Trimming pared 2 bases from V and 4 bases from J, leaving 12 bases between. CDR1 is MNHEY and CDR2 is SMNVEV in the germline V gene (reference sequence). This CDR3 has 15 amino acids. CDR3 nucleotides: TGTGCCAGCAGTTTACGGGGTGGGCCATACAATGAGCAGTTCTTC. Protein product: CASSLRGGPYNEQFF.

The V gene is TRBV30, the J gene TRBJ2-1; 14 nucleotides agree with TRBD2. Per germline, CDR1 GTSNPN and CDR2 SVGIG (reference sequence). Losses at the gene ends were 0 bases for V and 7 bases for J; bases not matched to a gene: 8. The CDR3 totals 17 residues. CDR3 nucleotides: TGTGCCTGGAGTGTCAGGACTAGCGGGAGGCGTCGGAATGAGCAGTTCTTC. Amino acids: CAWSVRTSGRRRNEQFF.

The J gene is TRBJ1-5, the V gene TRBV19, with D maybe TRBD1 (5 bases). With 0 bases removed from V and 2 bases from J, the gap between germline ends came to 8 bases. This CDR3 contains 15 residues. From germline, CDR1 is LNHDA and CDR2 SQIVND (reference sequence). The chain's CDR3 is CASSIDREGNQPQHF. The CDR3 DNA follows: TGTGCCAGTAGTATAGACAGGGAGGGCAATCAGCCCCAGCATTTT.

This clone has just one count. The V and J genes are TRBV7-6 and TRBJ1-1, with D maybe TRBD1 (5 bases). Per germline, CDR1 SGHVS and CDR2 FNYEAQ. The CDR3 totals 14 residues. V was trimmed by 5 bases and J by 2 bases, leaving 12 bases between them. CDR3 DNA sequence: TGTGCCAGCAGCCCTCAGGGTTTCAACACTGAAGCTTTCTTT. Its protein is CASSPQGFNTEAFF. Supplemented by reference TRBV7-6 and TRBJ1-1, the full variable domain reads GAGVSQSPRYKVTKRGQDVALRCDPISGHVSLYWYRQALGQGPEFLTYFNYEAQQDKSGLPNDRFSAERPEGSISTLTIQRTEQRDSAMYRCASSPQGFNTEAFFGQGTRLTVV.

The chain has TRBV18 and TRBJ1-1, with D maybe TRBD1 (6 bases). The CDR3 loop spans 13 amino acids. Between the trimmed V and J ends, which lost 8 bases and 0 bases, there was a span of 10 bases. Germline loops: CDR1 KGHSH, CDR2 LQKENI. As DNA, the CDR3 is TGTGCCAGCAAAGGACAGATGAACACTGAAGCTTTCTTT. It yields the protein CASKGQMNTEAFF.

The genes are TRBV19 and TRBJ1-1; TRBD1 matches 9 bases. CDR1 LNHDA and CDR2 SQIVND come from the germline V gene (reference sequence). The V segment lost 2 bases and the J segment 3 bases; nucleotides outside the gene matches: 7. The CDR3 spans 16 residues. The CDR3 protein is CASSIPTGGSYTEAFF. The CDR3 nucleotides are TGTGCCAGTAGTATACCCACAGGGGGCAGTTACACTGAAGCTTTCTTT.

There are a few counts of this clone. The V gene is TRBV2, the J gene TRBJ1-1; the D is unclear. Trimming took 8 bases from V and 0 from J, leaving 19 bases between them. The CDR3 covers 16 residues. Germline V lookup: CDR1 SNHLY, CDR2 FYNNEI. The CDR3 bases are TGTGCCAGCTATCGACACTCCCTCCTTTTGAACACTGAAGCTTTCTTT. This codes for CASYRHSLLLNTEAFF.

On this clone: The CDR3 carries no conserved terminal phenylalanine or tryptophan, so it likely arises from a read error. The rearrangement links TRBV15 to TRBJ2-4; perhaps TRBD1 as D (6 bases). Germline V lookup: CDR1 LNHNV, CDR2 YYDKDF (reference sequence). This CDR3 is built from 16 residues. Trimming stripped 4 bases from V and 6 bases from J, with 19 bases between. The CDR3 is CATSITTGIMRNIQYV. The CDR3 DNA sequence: TGTGCCACCAGCATCACTACAGGGATTATGCGAAACATTCAGTACGTC.

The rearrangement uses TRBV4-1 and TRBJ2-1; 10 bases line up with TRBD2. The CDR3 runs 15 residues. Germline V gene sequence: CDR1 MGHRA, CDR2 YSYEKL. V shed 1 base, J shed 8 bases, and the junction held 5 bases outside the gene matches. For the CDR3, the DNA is TGCGCCAGCAGCCAAGCCCTAGCGGGGGAAGATGAGCAGTTCTTC. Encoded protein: CASSQALAGEDEQFF.

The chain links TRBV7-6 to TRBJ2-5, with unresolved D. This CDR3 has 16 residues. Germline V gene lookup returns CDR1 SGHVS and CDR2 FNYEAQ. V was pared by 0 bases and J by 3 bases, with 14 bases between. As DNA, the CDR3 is TGTGCCAGCAGCTTAGCGCAATCAAGAGTCGAAGAGACCCAGTACTTC. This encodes CASSLAQSRVEETQYF. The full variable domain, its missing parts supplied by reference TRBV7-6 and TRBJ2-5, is GAGVSQSPRYKVTKRGQDVALRCDPISGHVSLYWYRQALGQGPEFLTYFNYEAQQDKSGLPNDRFSAERPEGSISTLTIQRTEQRDSAMYRCASSLAQSRVEETQYFGPGTRLLVL.

The CDR3 spells CASLISPRGNTEAFF. The CDR3 region has the DNA TGTGCCAGCCTCATTTCCCCCAGGGGGAACACTGAAGCTTTCTTT. This rearrangement joins TRBV6-1 to TRBJ1-1; the D gene is possibly TRBD1 (6 bases). Looked up from germline, CDR1 is MNHNS and CDR2 is SASEGT. The CDR3 length is 15 residues. Trimming stripped 8 bases from V and 1 base from J, with 17 bases between.

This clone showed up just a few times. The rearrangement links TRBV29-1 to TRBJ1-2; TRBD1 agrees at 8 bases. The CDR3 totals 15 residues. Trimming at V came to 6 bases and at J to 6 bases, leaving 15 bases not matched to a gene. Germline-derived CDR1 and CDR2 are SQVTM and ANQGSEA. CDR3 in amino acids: CSVSEGTGFSHGYTF. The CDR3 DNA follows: TGCAGCGTATCTGAGGGGACAGGTTTTTCTCATGGCTACACCTTC.

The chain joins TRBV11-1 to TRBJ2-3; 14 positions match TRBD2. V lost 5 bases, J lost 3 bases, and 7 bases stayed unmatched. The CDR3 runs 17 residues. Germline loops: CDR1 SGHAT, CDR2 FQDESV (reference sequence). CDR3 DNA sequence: TGTGCCAGCAGCCCCGGGACTAGCGGGAGTATGACAGATACGCAGTATTTT. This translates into CASSPGTSGSMTDTQYF.

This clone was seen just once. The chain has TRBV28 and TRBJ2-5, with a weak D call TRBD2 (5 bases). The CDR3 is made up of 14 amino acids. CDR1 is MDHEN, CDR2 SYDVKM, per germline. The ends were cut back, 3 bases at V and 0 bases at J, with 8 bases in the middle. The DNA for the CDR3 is TGTGCCAGCAGTTTCAGGAGGTACCAAGAGACCCAGTACTTC. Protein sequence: CASSFRRYQETQYF. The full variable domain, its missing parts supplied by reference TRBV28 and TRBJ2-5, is DVKVTQSSRYLVKRTGEKVFLECVQDMDHENMFWYRQDPGLGLRLIYFSYDVKMKEKGDIPEGYSVSREKKERFSLILESASTNQTSMYLCASSFRRYQETQYFGPGTRLLVL.

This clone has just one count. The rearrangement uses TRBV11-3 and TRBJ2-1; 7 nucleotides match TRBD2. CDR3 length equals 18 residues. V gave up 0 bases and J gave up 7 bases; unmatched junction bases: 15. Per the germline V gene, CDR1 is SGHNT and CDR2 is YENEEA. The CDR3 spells CASSLEGLRSGDGNEQFF. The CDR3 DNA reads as TGTGCCAGCAGCTTAGAGGGACTTAGGAGCGGGGACGGTAATGAGCAGTTCTTC.

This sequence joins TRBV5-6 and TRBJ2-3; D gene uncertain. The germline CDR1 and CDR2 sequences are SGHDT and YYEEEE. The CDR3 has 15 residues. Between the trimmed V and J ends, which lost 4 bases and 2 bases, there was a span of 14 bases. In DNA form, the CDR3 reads TGTGCCAGCAGCCTACGTCCAGGAAACACAGATACGCAGTATTTT. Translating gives CASSLRPGNTDTQYF. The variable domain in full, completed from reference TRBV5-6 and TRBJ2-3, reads DAGVTQSPTHLIKTRGQQVTLRCSPKSGHDTVSWYQQALGQGPQFIFQYYEEEERQRGNFPDRFSGHQFPNYSSELNVNALLLGDSALYLCASSLRPGNTDTQYFGPGTRLTVL.

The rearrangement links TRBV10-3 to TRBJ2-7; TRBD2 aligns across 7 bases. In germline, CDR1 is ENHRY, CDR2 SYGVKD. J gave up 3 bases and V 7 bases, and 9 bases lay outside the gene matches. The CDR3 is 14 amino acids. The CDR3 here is CAITTGTTDYEQYF. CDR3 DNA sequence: TGTGCCATCACCACCGGGACTACAGACTACGAGCAGTACTTC.

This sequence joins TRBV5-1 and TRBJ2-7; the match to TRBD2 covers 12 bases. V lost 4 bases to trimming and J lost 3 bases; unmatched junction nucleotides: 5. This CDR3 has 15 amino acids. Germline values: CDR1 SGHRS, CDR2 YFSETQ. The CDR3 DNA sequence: TGCGCCAGCAGCCCACTAGCGGGAGGCCTCTACGAGCAGTACTTC. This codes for CASSPLAGGLYEQYF.

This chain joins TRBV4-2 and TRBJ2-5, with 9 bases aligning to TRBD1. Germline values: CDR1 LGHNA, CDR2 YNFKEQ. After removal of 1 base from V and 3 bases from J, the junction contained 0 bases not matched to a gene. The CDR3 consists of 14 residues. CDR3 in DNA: TGTGCCAGCAGCCAAGGGGACAGGGAAGAGACCCAGTACTTC. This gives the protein CASSQGDREETQYF.

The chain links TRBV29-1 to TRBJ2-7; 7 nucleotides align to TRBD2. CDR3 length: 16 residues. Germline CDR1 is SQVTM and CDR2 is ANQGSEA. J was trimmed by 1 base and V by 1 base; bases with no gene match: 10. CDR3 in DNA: TGCAGCGTTGAAGGGATTACCCCGGGGGGATCCTACGAGCAGTACTTC. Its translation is CSVEGITPGGSYEQYF.

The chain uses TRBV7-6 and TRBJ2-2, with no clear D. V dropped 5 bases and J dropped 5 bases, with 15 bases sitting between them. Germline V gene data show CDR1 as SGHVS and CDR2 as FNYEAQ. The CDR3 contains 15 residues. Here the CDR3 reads CASSLGEASTGELFF. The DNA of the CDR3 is TGTGCCAGCAGCCTCGGTGAGGCGTCGACCGGGGAGCTGTTTTTT.

In DNA form, the CDR3 reads TGCAGCGTGGAACCGGGACAGGGTGGTTCCGAGCAGTACTTC. The encoded protein is CSVEPGQGGSEQYF. J is TRBJ2-5 and V is TRBV29-1, with TRBD1 matching over 9 bases. The DNA end is more similar to TRBJ2-7, so the J call may be wrong. The length of the CDR3 is 14 residues. The germline V gene has CDR1 SQVTM and CDR2 ANQGSEA.